Presented here are 32 T cell receptor beta chains from one specimen sequenced in a study of T cells in localized non-small cell lung cancer. TCRdb keeps only in-frame clones here, not all; method: immunoSEQ multiplex PCR. The data show under 50,000 clones, around 86% seen once. The sequencing here drew on peripheral blood mononuclear cells, taken before any cancer treatment. Every receptor here comes from a male donor at least 60 years old with stage II lung adenocarcinoma.

The V call is TRBV30, the J call TRBJ1-5; D uncertain. V lost 2 bases to trimming and J lost 1 base, with 12 bases between them. The V gene's germline CDR1 is GTSNPN and CDR2 SVGIG (reference sequence). CDR3 size: 15 residues. The CDR3 spells CAWSRGRPSNQPQHF. The CDR3 DNA is TGTGCCTGGAGTAGAGGAAGACCAAGCAATCAGCCCCAGCATTTT.

This chain uses TRBV5-4 with TRBJ2-5; D may be TRBD2 (6 bases). Germline V CDR1 and CDR2: SGHNT, YYREEE (reference sequence). CDR3 length equals 16 residues. The V and J ends lost 4 bases and 4 bases respectively, with 20 bases between them. CDR3 coding DNA: TGTGCCAGCAGCCACCCGGGGGAAGAGCGGGCAGAGACCCAGTACTTC. Its translation is CASSHPGEERAETQYF.

V is TRBV28 and J is TRBJ2-1; TRBD2 is a possible D gene (5 bases). V lost 6 bases and J lost 10, with 10 bases in between. CDR1 is MDHEN, CDR2 SYDVKM, per germline. CDR3 size: 11 residues. The CDR3 reads CASRTPGEQFF. The CDR3 bases are TGTGCCAGCAGGACTCCGGGGGAGCAGTTCTTC.

The rearrangement uses TRBV5-1 and TRBJ2-1; D is undetermined. V was trimmed by 6 bases and J by 1 base, leaving 11 bases between them. The CDR3 extends over 14 amino acids. Germline CDR1 is SGHRS and CDR2 is YFSETQ. The CDR3 loop is CASNPASSYNEQFF. The CDR3, as DNA: TGCGCCAGCAACCCAGCCTCATCCTACAATGAGCAGTTCTTC.

The chain couples TRBV18 to TRBJ2-6; D may be TRBD1 or TRBD2 (5 bases each). The germline V and J ends were trimmed by 6 bases and 4 bases, with 19 bases remaining between them. In germline, CDR1 is KGHSH, CDR2 LQKENI. The CDR3 contains 17 residues. For the CDR3, the DNA is TGTGCCAGCTCCCCCCCCAACATGGGGGTCGGGGCCAACGTCCTGACTTTC. Encoded protein: CASSPPNMGVGANVLTF.

This chain links TRBV29-1 with TRBJ1-2; no definite D call. Trimming pared 0 bases from V and 0 bases from J, leaving 8 bases between. The CDR3 extends over 14 amino acids. The V gene's germline CDR1 is SQVTM and CDR2 ANQGSEA. The CDR3 spells CSVEEDRTNYGYTF. In nucleotides, the CDR3 is TGCAGCGTTGAAGAAGACCGGACTAACTATGGCTACACCTTC.

This clone was picked up one time. This chain joins TRBV28 and TRBJ2-3; D gene uncertain. V lost 8 bases and J 2 bases, leaving 8 bases between the germline ends. This CDR3 region has 12 residues. Germline V CDR1 and CDR2: MDHEN, SYDVKM. The CDR3 nucleotides are TGTGCCAGCCACACCCCCACAGATACGCAGTATTTT. Translation: CASHTPTDTQYF.

The genes are TRBV6-5 and TRBJ2-1, with 11 bases identical to TRBD2. Trimming removed 6 bases from V and 5 bases from J; junction bases left unmatched: 6. The CDR3 loop spans 15 amino acids. The germline V gene encodes CDR1 MNHEY and CDR2 SVGAGI. The CDR3 is CASSLTSGTHNEQFF. The CDR3 DNA reads TGTGCCAGCAGCCTGACTAGCGGGACACACAATGAGCAGTTCTTC.

Here the CDR3 DNA reads TGTGCCAGCAGCTCCCGGGACAGGGCACGCGCCTATGGCTACACCTTC. It is translated as CASSSRDRARAYGYTF. The genes are TRBV5-6 and TRBJ1-2; 9 nucleotides agree with TRBD1. The CDR3 is 16 amino acids. Trimming took 3 bases from V and 4 from J; bases not matched to a gene: 10. Germline CDR1 is SGHDT and CDR2 is YYEEEE.

This CDR3 is CASSVGGQGFTKAFF. The CDR3 coding sequence is TGTGCCAGCAGTGTCGGAGGACAGGGGTTTACTAAAGCTTTCTTT. The genes are TRBV2 and TRBJ1-1; the match to TRBD1 covers 9 bases. This CDR3 is built from 15 residues. Germline V gene lookup returns CDR1 SNHLY and CDR2 FYNNEI. Losses at the gene ends were 4 bases for V and 9 bases for J; bases not matched to a gene: 12.

The chain recombines TRBV30 with TRBJ2-3, with 10 bases aligning to TRBD1. Germline V gene lookup returns CDR1 GTSNPN and CDR2 SVGIG (reference sequence). V lost 5 bases and J lost 2; bases outside the gene matches: 1. The CDR3 covers 13 residues. The CDR3 spells CAWGTGDTDTQYF. CDR3 coding DNA: TGTGCCTGGGGGACAGGGGACACAGATACGCAGTATTTT.

This chain connects TRBV4-1 to TRBJ1-2; no reliable D call. The V gene's germline CDR1 is MGHRA and CDR2 YSYEKL. V was cut by 4 bases and J by 1 base, with 16 bases left in between. The CDR3 extends over 16 amino acids. CDR3 DNA: TGCGCCAGCAGCCCCCTAGAGTCAAGAAGTAACTATGGCTACACCTTC. This encodes CASSPLESRSNYGYTF.

This clone was counted a few times. The CDR3 DNA reads TGTCGGGCAGGGGTCGGCGGACTTAACACTGAAGCTTTCTTT. Translating gives CRAGVGGLNTEAFF. The chain couples TRBV28 to TRBJ1-1, with D possibly matching TRBD1 (6 bases). Germline CDR1 and CDR2: MDHEN and SYDVKM. This CDR3 region has 14 residues.

The chain links TRBV11-2 to TRBJ2-6, with unresolved D. This CDR3 region has 16 residues. Trimming shortened V by 3 bases and J by 4 bases, and 13 bases separated the two germline ends. Germline assignment: CDR1 SGHAT and CDR2 FQNNGV. This CDR3 reads CASSFDGLFGANVLTF. In nucleotides, the CDR3 is TGTGCCAGCAGCTTCGATGGCCTGTTCGGGGCCAACGTCCTGACTTTC.

The chain has TRBV7-9 and TRBJ2-5; TRBD1 agrees at 9 bases. CDR1 is SEHNR and CDR2 is FQNEAQ in the germline V gene (reference sequence). The CDR3 consists of 15 residues. V shed 5 bases and J 5 bases; nucleotides not matched to a gene: 9. The CDR3 here is CASSNGGTGLETQYF. The CDR3 bases are TGTGCCAGCAGCAACGGCGGGACAGGGTTGGAGACCCAGTACTTC.

The CDR3 region is CSVSPGQGGGSEAFF. DNA for the CDR3: TGCAGCGTTTCCCCGGGACAGGGCGGTGGCTCTGAAGCTTTCTTT. V gene TRBV29-1 combines with J gene TRBJ1-1; 9 bases are shared with TRBD1. This CDR3 spans 15 amino acids. CDR1 SQVTM and CDR2 ANQGSEA come from the germline V gene. V lost 5 bases to trimming and J lost 6 bases; unmatched junction nucleotides: 13.

The rearrangement joins TRBV7-3 to TRBJ2-1; no firm D call. Trimming removed 4 bases from V and 7 bases from J, with 8 bases in between. CDR1 and CDR2 from the germline V gene are SGHTA and FQGTGA. This CDR3 is 12 amino acids long. CDR3 residues: CASSSLGNEQFF. The CDR3 DNA reads as TGTGCCAGCAGCTCTCTAGGGAATGAGCAGTTCTTC.

The chain joins TRBV19 to TRBJ1-5; D is possibly TRBD1 (6 bases). The CDR3 spans 15 residues. V dropped 3 bases and J dropped 1 base, with 10 bases sitting between them. The germline V gene encodes CDR1 LNHDA and CDR2 SQIVND (reference sequence). The CDR3 DNA reads TGTGCCAGTAGTATTGGCGGGGGCAGCAATCAGCCCCAGCATTTT. It codes for CASSIGGGSNQPQHF.

V gene TRBV5-6 combines with J gene TRBJ1-2; D not resolved. Germline lookup yields CDR1 SGHDT and CDR2 YYEEEE. The V and J ends lost 1 base and 3 bases respectively, with 7 bases between them. The CDR3 contains 13 residues. CDR3 in amino acids: CASSLWADYGYTF. CDR3 nucleotides: TGTGCCAGCAGCTTGTGGGCTGACTATGGCTACACCTTC.

This rearrangement joins TRBV7-8 to TRBJ2-2, with D possibly being TRBD1 (6 bases). V lost 5 bases, J lost 1 base, and 14 bases lay in between. The CDR3 covers 16 residues. Looked up from germline, CDR1 is SGHVS and CDR2 is FQNEAQ. In DNA form, the CDR3 reads TGTGCCAGCAGCCCCAGTGGGGGCTGGAACACCGGGGAGCTGTTTTTT. Amino acid sequence: CASSPSGGWNTGELFF.

V is TRBV7-2 and J is TRBJ2-6; tentatively, D is TRBD1 (5 bases). With 3 bases removed from V and 0 bases from J, the gap between germline ends came to 12 bases. CDR1 and CDR2 (germline): SGHTA, FQGNSA. CDR3 length: 17 amino acids. The CDR3 region is CASSFTGTRSGANVLTF. CDR3 in DNA: TGTGCCAGCAGCTTTACAGGAACCCGCTCTGGGGCCAACGTCCTGACTTTC.

The chain links TRBV11-2 to TRBJ1-1; D is unresolved. The germline V gene encodes CDR1 SGHAT and CDR2 FQNNGV. The V gene lost 3 bases and the J gene lost 8 bases, with 10 bases spanning the gap. The CDR3 has 12 amino acids. The CDR3 loop reads CASSFLRREAFF. CDR3 sequence (DNA): TGTGCCAGCAGCTTCCTCCGGAGAGAAGCTTTCTTT.

Remarks on this clone: The conserved closing phenylalanine or tryptophan is absent in this CDR3, likely reflecting a read error. The V gene is TRBV4-3, the J gene TRBJ1-1; unclear D gene. Germline V gene sequence: CDR1 LGHNA, CDR2 YSLEER. The CDR3 consists of 14 residues. V was shortened by 0 bases and J by 1 base, with 6 bases between the two germline ends. The chain's CDR3 is CASSQEVRNTEAFL. In DNA, the CDR3 is TGCGCCAGCAGCCAAGAAGTGAGGAACACTGAAGCTTTCCTT.

This chain joins TRBV7-9 and TRBJ2-5; D may correspond to TRBD1 or TRBD2 (5 bases each). Germline values: CDR1 SEHNR, CDR2 FQNEAQ (reference sequence). V was trimmed by 1 base and J by 3 bases, leaving 6 bases between them. This CDR3 contains 13 residues. Here the CDR3 DNA reads TGTGCCAGCAGCTTAGGAGGGGAAGAGACCCAGTACTTC. Translation gives CASSLGGEETQYF.

The chain uses TRBV9 and TRBJ1-1, with D possibly TRBD1 on 6 matching bases. V was trimmed by 0 bases and J by 1 base, leaving 10 bases between them. The CDR3 sequence is 15 residues long. Germline V CDR1 and CDR2: SGDLS, YYNGEE. CDR3 protein: CASSVEGQPNTEAFF. Written as DNA, the CDR3 is TGTGCCAGCAGCGTAGAAGGACAGCCGAACACTGAAGCTTTCTTT.

This clone was seen a few times. The chain links TRBV10-3 to TRBJ2-4; the D is unclear. CDR3 length: 14 residues. Germline V lookup: CDR1 ENHRY, CDR2 SYGVKD. Trimming took off 8 bases at V and 6 bases at J, with 17 bases between the two ends. CDR3 region: CAIAPAGSSNIQYF. CDR3 DNA: TGTGCCATCGCACCCGCCGGCAGCTCAAACATTCAGTACTTC.

The chain combines TRBV30 with TRBJ2-6, with 7 bases matching TRBD1. Germline lookup yields CDR1 GTSNPN and CDR2 SVGIG (reference sequence). The CDR3 consists of 17 residues. Trimming cost V 4 bases and J 2 bases; bases outside gene matches: 11. CDR3 nucleotides: TGTGCCTGGACTACGGGACAGCCCAGCACTGGGGCCAACGTCCTGACTTTC. Translating it yields CAWTTGQPSTGANVLTF.

This chain joins TRBV5-1 and TRBJ2-7; TRBD1 aligns across 10 bases. The CDR3 sequence is 14 residues long. With 3 bases clipped from V and 2 bases from J, the junction kept 2 bases outside the gene matches. Germline values: CDR1 SGHRS, CDR2 YFSETQ. The CDR3 nucleotides read TGCGCCAGCAGCTCCGGGACAGGGGCCTACGAGCAGTACTTC. This sequence encodes CASSSGTGAYEQYF.

V usage is TRBV5-6 and J usage is TRBJ1-2; D not certain. V was shortened by 0 bases and J by 4 bases, with 7 bases between the two germline ends. This CDR3 region has 13 residues. Germline-derived CDR1 and CDR2 are SGHDT and YYEEEE. Written as DNA, the CDR3 is TGTGCCAGCAGCTTGGAAGGAGTCTATGGCTACACCTTC. Amino acids: CASSLEGVYGYTF.

The chain carries TRBV6-5 and TRBJ2-3, with D possibly being TRBD2 (5 bases). Germline V gene lookup returns CDR1 MNHEY and CDR2 SVGAGI. Trimming removed 6 bases from V and 1 base from J, with 14 bases in between. This CDR3 is built from 15 residues. CDR3 in DNA: TGTGCCAGCAGCGAGGGAATTCAGCGCACAGATACGCAGTATTTT. This sequence encodes CASSEGIQRTDTQYF.

The rearrangement uses TRBV2 and TRBJ2-1; TRBD2 is a possible D gene (6 bases). CDR3 length: 14 amino acids. V was shortened by 6 bases and J by 3 bases, with 12 bases between the two germline ends. From germline, CDR1 is SNHLY and CDR2 FYNNEI. CDR3 amino acids: CASRWAGFYNEQFF. CDR3 bases: TGTGCCAGCAGGTGGGCGGGATTCTACAATGAGCAGTTCTTC.

The chain is built from TRBV30 and TRBJ2-5; possibly TRBD1 for D (7 bases). The V gene lost 4 bases and the J gene lost 3 bases, with 12 bases spanning the gap. CDR1 and CDR2 from the germline V gene are GTSNPN and SVGIG (reference sequence). The length of the CDR3 is 13 residues. The CDR3 sequence: CAWKGRGEETQYF. CDR3 bases: TGTGCCTGGAAGGGCAGGGGGGAAGAGACCCAGTACTTC.